The rows below give T cell receptor beta chains drawn from one sample of a study of CD8+CD57+ T cells in acquired aplastic anemia. In TCRdb, the reads were re-called with MiXCR into one record per CDR3 protein. The sample includes 150,000 or so distinct CDR3 sequences, 40% to 65% of them seen just once. Sequenced material: sorted CD4+, CD8+, or CD8+CD57+ T cells (not recorded which) from PBMCs. These TCRs come from a human donor with aplastic anemia. Each CDR3 is given with its conserved first and last residue. A D gene is named only where the DNA matches it firmly. Only some rows state a clone size, as once, few, many or a class for expanded clones.

cdr3_length j_call clone_size d_call v_call cdr3_nt cdr3_aa
16 TRBJ2-7 . TRBD2 TRBV11-2 TGTGCCAGCAGCTTTCGCGGAGGCCTAGCGGGAGCCGAGCAGTACTTC CASSFRGGLAGAEQYF
17 TRBJ2-7 many . TRBV7-8 TGTGCCAGCAGCCCCCTCGGGGACACCAACCCCTCCTACGAGCAGTACTTC CASSPLGDTNPSYEQYF
12 TRBJ2-7 many . TRBV20-1 TGCAGTGCTACGGATAATTCCTACGAGCAGTACTTC CSATDNSYEQYF
13 TRBJ1-5 . . TRBV20-1 TGCAGTGCTGATGTCAGCTCTAATCAGCCCCAGCATTTT CSADVSSNQPQHF
12 TRBJ2-5 few . TRBV25-1 TGTGCCAGCGGACCAGGGGCGGAGACCCAGTACTTC CASGPGAETQYF
12 TRBJ1-4 . TRBD1 TRBV29-1 TGCAGCGTGGGACAGTTTAATGAAAAACTGTTTTTT CSVGQFNEKLFF
13 TRBJ2-7 many . TRBV2 TGTGCCAGCAGTGAAGGCCTGGCCTACGAGCAGTACTTC CASSEGLAYEQYF
16 TRBJ1-3 . . TRBV4-2 TGTGCCAGCAGCCCTGGACTTTACGAGACTGGAAACACCATATATTTT CASSPGLYETGNTIYF
15 TRBJ2-5 . . TRBV29-1 TGCAGCGTCAAACGGGACACTAGCACCCAAGAGACCCAGTACTTC CSVKRDTSTQETQYF
15 TRBJ2-1 few TRBD2 TRBV7-8 TGTGCCAGCAGCTCGGGACTAGCGGTCGGGAATGAGCAGTTCTTC CASSSGLAVGNEQFF
15 TRBJ2-7 . TRBD1 TRBV6-1 TGTGCCAGCAGCGTAGACAGGGCCACTACCTACGAGCAGTACTTC CASSVDRATTYEQYF
16 TRBJ2-1 . TRBD1 TRBV24-1 TGTGCCACCAGTGATGATGACAGGGGGTCTTACAATGAGCAGTTCTTC CATSDDDRGSYNEQFF
16 TRBJ2-2 many TRBD1 TRBV19 TGTGCCAGTAGTATTCGACGGACAGGGGGCACCGGGGAGCTGTTTTTT CASSIRRTGGTGELFF
15 TRBJ1-1 . . TRBV19 TGTGCCAGTAGTATTTCATCAGGGGTTGCTACTGAAGCTTTCTTT CASSISSGVATEAFF
15 TRBJ1-2 many TRBD1 TRBV4-3 TGCGCCAGCAGCCAAGGGGGGAGGGGGCCCTATGGCTACACCTTC CASSQGGRGPYGYTF
15 TRBJ2-7 . TRBD2 TRBV20-1 TGCAGTGCTAGAGATACTAGCGGGAGTGGCTACGAGCAGTACTTC CSARDTSGSGYEQYF
14 TRBJ2-5 . . TRBV6-1 TGTGCCAGCAGTGAAGCGGACATACAAGAGACCCAGTACTTC CASSEADIQETQYF
14 TRBJ2-3 once . TRBV5-4 TGTGCCACCAGTGATCGACAGAGCACAGATACGCAGTATTTT CATSDRQSTDTQYF
15 TRBJ1-1 . TRBD1 TRBV7-6 TGTGCTAGCAGCTTAAGCCAACAGGGGAGCACTGAAGCTTTCTTT CASSLSQQGSTEAFF
16 TRBJ1-5 . TRBD1 TRBV2 TGTGCCAGCAGTGCGACAGGGGGCTTGAGCAATCAGCCCCAGCATTTT CASSATGGLSNQPQHF
15 TRBJ1-2 many . TRBV9 TGTGCCAGCAGCGCGGGGGGAACGCCTAACTATGGCTACACCTTC CASSAGGTPNYGYTF
14 TRBJ2-3 . TRBD2 TRBV29-1 TGCAGCGCACGGACTAGCGGAGGCACAGATACGCAGTATTTT CSARTSGGTDTQYF
14 TRBJ1-1 . TRBD1 TRBV29-1 TGCAGCGTCCGCCTAACAAGACAGGGCCTTGAAGCTTTCTTT CSVRLTRQGLEAFF
14 TRBJ1-5 many . TRBV27 TGTGCCAGCAGTTTAGGGCGGGCGGGTCAGCCCCAGCATTTT CASSLGRAGQPQHF
16 TRBJ2-3 . TRBD2 TRBV27 TGTGCCAGCAGTCGGACTAGCGGGGACAGCACAGATACGCAGTATTTT CASSRTSGDSTDTQYF
18 TRBJ1-1 . TRBD1 TRBV6-2/TRBV6-3 TGTGCCAGCAGTTACGAGAGAGGGACAGGGCTCATGAACACTGAAGCTTTCTTT CASSYERGTGLMNTEAFF
14 TRBJ1-6 . TRBD1 TRBV7-2 TGTGCCAGCAGCCCGGACAGGGTAAGATCACCCCTCCACTTT CASSPDRVRSPLHF
15 TRBJ1-3 . . TRBV7-7 TGTGCTAGCAGCCCCCTCGCAGGGGCTGGAAACACCATATATTTT CASSPLAGAGNTIYF
14 TRBJ2-5 . TRBD2 TRBV20-1 TGCAGTGCTCATTTCGGGACCGAGGCGGGGGAGCAGTACTTC CSAHFGTEAGEQYF
16 TRBJ2-1 many TRBD2 TRBV7-9 TGTGCCAGCAGCTTAGGGAGGAATAGCGGGGCCTTGGAGCAGTTCTTC CASSLGRNSGALEQFF
14 TRBJ2-1 . TRBD2 TRBV29-1 TGCAGCGTCGCGGGACTAGCTGCCTACAATGAGCAGTTCTTC CSVAGLAAYNEQFF
17 TRBJ2-1 once . TRBV15 TGTGCCACCAGCAGACCGGGCGGACAGCTCCTTTACAATGAGCAGTTCTTC CATSRPGGQLLYNEQFF
14 TRBJ2-7 . TRBD2 TRBV20-1 TGCAGTGCTAGAGTGGGCCTAGCGGGGAACGAGCAGTACTTC CSARVGLAGNEQYF
15 TRBJ2-7 many TRBD2 TRBV4-3 TGCGCCAGCAGCCAAGAAAGGGCGGGGGGAGGCGAGCAGTACTTC CASSQERAGGGEQYF
16 TRBJ1-1 many . TRBV12-3/TRBV12-4 . CASSSPFGPGADEAFF
16 TRBJ2-5 many TRBD2 TRBV4-1 TGCGCCAGCAGCCAGGCTATAGCGGGGGGCTGGGAGACCCAGTACTTC CASSQAIAGGWETQYF
17 TRBJ2-3 many . TRBV5-6 TGTGCCAGCAGCTACCCACCCCCCAGGGGGAGGTCAGATACGCAGTATTTT CASSYPPPRGRSDTQYF
12 TRBJ1-2 . . TRBV20-1 TGCAGTGCTGCAAAGACTAACTATGGCTACACCTTC CSAAKTNYGYTF
13 TRBJ2-1 . TRBD2 TRBV7-8 TGTGCCAGCAGCATTAGCGGGGACAATGAGCAGTTCTTC CASSISGDNEQFF
14 TRBJ1-4 . TRBD1 TRBV6-5 TGTGCCAGCAGTAACAGGGGGAGTAATGAAAAACTGTTTTTT CASSNRGSNEKLFF
16 TRBJ2-1 . TRBD2 TRBV6-1 TGTGCCAGCAGTCGGACTAGCGGGGGGGCGGGGAATGAGCAGTTCTTC CASSRTSGGAGNEQFF
16 TRBJ2-7 . TRBD1 TRBV6-2/TRBV6-3 TGTGCCAGCAGTTTGATACGGGACAGGGCCAGCTACGAGCAGTACTTC CASSLIRDRASYEQYF
15 TRBJ1-2 many . TRBV15 TGTGCCACCAGCAGAGTTGCAGCGGATGACTATGGCTACACCTTC CATSRVAADDYGYTF
16 TRBJ2-7 . TRBD2 TRBV20-1 TGCAGTGCTAGTCGGCTAGCGGGAGGTTATACCTACGAGCAGTACTTC CSASRLAGGYTYEQYF
15 TRBJ1-1 . . TRBV25-1 TGTGCCAGCGTTGGGGGGGGAGGTATGAACACTGAAGCTTTCTTT CASVGGGGMNTEAFF
13 TRBJ2-3 once . TRBV2 TGTGCCAGCAGCCCGCGGGTGGAGGATACGCAGTATTTT CASSPRVEDTQYF
15 TRBJ1-5 few . TRBV7-2 TGTGCCAGCAGCTTAGCGGCAGGGGCGAATCAGCCCCAGCATTTT CASSLAAGANQPQHF
15 TRBJ2-7 many TRBD2 TRBV12-3/TRBV12-4 TGTGCCAGCAGTTTAGCTAGCGGGGTAACCTACGAGCAGTACTTC CASSLASGVTYEQYF
13 TRBJ1-1 . . TRBV10-2 TGCGCCAGCAGCCCATCAGGGGACACTGAAGCTTTCTTT CASSPSGDTEAFF
13 TRBJ2-2 . . TRBV3-1 TGTGCCAGCAGCCAGGAGCTCACCGGGGAGCTGTTTTTT CASSQELTGELFF
14 TRBJ2-1 many TRBD1 TRBV6-2/TRBV6-3 TGTGCCAGCAGTTACGTGACAGGGGGCAATGAGCAGTTCTTC CASSYVTGGNEQFF